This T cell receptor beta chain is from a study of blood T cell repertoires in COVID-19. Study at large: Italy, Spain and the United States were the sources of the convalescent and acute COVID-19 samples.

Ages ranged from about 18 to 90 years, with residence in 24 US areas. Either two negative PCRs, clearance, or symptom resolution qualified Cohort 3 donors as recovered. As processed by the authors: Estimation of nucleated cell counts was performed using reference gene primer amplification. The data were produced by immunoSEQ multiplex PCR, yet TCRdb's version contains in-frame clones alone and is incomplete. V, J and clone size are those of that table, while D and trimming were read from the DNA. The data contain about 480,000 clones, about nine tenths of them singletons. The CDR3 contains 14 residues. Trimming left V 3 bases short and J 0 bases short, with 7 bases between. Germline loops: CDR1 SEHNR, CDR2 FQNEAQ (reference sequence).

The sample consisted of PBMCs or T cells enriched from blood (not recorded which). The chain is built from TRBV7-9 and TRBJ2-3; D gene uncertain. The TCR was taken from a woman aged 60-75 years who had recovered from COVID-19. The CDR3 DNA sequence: TGTGCCAGCAGCTTGGTACTGAGCACAGATACGCAGTATTTT. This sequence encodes CASSLVLSTDTQYF.